These T cell receptor beta chains were read from a single sample in a study of cytomegalovirus exposure and HLA in healthy donors. Libraries were prepared by immunoSEQ multiplex PCR; TCRdb keeps only in-frame clonotypes and omits some of them. The data contain roughly 60,000 clones, about 95% of them singletons. Sequenced: PBMCs. The receptors originated from a woman aged 18 to 35 in good health and CMV-seropositive. CDR3s include the opening cysteine and the closing phenylalanine or tryptophan. A D gene is named only where the DNA matches it firmly. Expanded clones get a size class; other rows say once, few or many, or leave the size out.

CDR3: CSVATGNTEAFF; DNA: TGCAGCGTTGCAACAGGGAACACTGAAGCTTTCTTT; length: 12; V: TRBV29-1; size: .; J: TRBJ1-1; D: .
CDR3: CSVDSVGRGEQYF; DNA: TGCAGCGTTGATTCCGTCGGGAGGGGCGAGCAGTACTTC; length: 13; V: TRBV29-1; size: .; J: TRBJ2-7; D: TRBD2
CDR3: CASSLWPLSLAGGQLNEQFF; DNA: TGCGCCAGCAGCTTGTGGCCCTTAAGTCTAGCGGGGGGCCAGCTAAATGAGCAGTTCTTC; length: 20; V: TRBV5-1; size: .; J: TRBJ2-1; D: TRBD2
CDR3: CASSQDPARPSGNTIYF; DNA: TGCGCCAGCAGCCAAGATCCGGCCAGGCCCTCTGGAAACACCATATATTTT; length: 17; V: TRBV4-3; size: .; J: TRBJ1-3; D: .
CDR3: CASSPPGTFPRNEKLFF; DNA: TGTGCCAGCAGTCCCCCGGGGACATTCCCGCGTAATGAAAAACTGTTTTTT; length: 17; V: TRBV28; size: once; J: TRBJ1-4; D: .
CDR3: CASSFPTGGGTDTQYF; DNA: TGTGCCAGCAGCTTTCCGACGGGCGGGGGCACAGATACGCAGTATTTT; length: 16; V: TRBV5-6; size: once; J: TRBJ2-3; D: .
CDR3: CASSLGANNEQFF; DNA: TGTGCCAGCAGTTTAGGGGCGAACAATGAGCAGTTCTTC; length: 13; V: TRBV27; size: .; J: TRBJ2-1; D: .
CDR3: CASRRVGEAFF; DNA: TGTGCCAGCCGGAGGGTTGGTGAAGCTTTCTTT; length: 11; V: TRBV6-6; size: .; J: TRBJ1-1; D: .
CDR3: CASSYSAGDSYNEQFF; DNA: TGTGCCAGCAGCTACTCAGCGGGAGACTCCTACAATGAGCAGTTCTTC; length: 16; V: TRBV11-2; size: once; J: TRBJ2-1; D: TRBD2
CDR3: CASSQFWTGRGRGQGVAKNIQYF; DNA: TGTGCCAGCAGCCAATTCTGGACAGGCCGAGGGCGGGGACAGGGGGTAGCCAAAAACATTCAGTACTTC; length: 23; V: TRBV4-2; size: .; J: TRBJ2-4; D: TRBD1